Listed here are 28 T cell receptor beta chains from one sample, sequenced in a study of cytomegalovirus exposure and HLA in healthy donors. The PCR had 60 Vbeta and 13 Jbeta primers. The assay was immunoSEQ multiplex PCR, and TCRdb's table has in-frame clones only and misses some. The data show around 160,000 clones, 80% seen once. The sequencing sample was made of PBMCs. The receptor set was obtained from a man younger than 35 in good health and CMV-seropositive.

The rearrangement joins TRBV2 to TRBJ2-5; D is possibly TRBD2 (5 bases). V lost 1 base, J lost 5 bases, and 17 bases lay in between. CDR3 size: 16 residues. Germline-derived CDR1 and CDR2 are SNHLY and FYNNEI. This CDR3 reads CASSEGVGGDRETQYF. As DNA, the CDR3 is TGTGCCAGCAGTGAAGGTGTTGGAGGAGATAGGGAGACCCAGTACTTC.

This sequence joins TRBV15 and TRBJ2-2; D possibly corresponds to TRBD2 (5 bases). CDR3 length: 17 amino acids. Between the trimmed V and J ends, which lost 1 base and 0 bases, there was a span of 12 bases. CDR1 and CDR2 (germline): LNHNV, YYDKDF (reference sequence). The DNA for the CDR3 is TGTGCCACCAGCAGAGCCCTAAGCGGAGCGAACACCGGGGAGCTGTTTTTT. Its protein product is CATSRALSGANTGELFF.

The V call is TRBV7-2, the J call TRBJ2-7; D not certain. Germline V gives CDR1 SGHTA, CDR2 FQGNSA. This CDR3 has 11 residues. V dropped 3 bases and J dropped 4 bases, with 4 bases sitting between them. CDR3 DNA sequence: TGTGCCAGCAGCTTCAGGTACGAGCAGTACTTC. Amino acids: CASSFRYEQYF.

The chain combines TRBV2 with TRBJ2-3; tentative D call: TRBD1 (5 bases). Trimming pared 5 bases from V and 1 base from J, leaving 19 bases between. The length of the CDR3 is 17 residues. Germline V gives CDR1 SNHLY, CDR2 FYNNEI. CDR3 loop: CASSYLGKGLGTDTQYF. As DNA, the CDR3 is TGTGCCAGCAGTTATCTGGGAAAGGGGCTTGGCACAGATACGCAGTATTTT.

The chain employs TRBV4-1 and TRBJ2-4, with D perhaps TRBD1 (5 bases). Germline V gene lookup returns CDR1 MGHRA and CDR2 YSYEKL. Trimming took off 0 bases at V and 4 bases at J, with 13 bases between the two ends. The CDR3 runs to 16 residues. The CDR3 DNA follows: TGCGCCAGCAGCCAAGATCGGTGGGGCACGAAAAACATTCAGTACTTC. Translation gives CASSQDRWGTKNIQYF.

This clone has a handful of counts. This chain uses TRBV6-5 with TRBJ2-7; D is undetermined. Trimming stripped 0 bases from V and 0 bases from J, with 9 bases between. This CDR3 has 15 amino acids. The germline gives CDR1 MNHEY, CDR2 SVGAGI. The chain's CDR3 is CASSYSPRSSYEQYF. CDR3 coding DNA: TGTGCCAGCAGTTACTCCCCCAGGTCCTCCTACGAGCAGTACTTC.

This clone was picked up a small number of times. The genes are TRBV6-5 and TRBJ1-1, with 7 bases identical to TRBD1. This CDR3 has 14 residues. V trimming: 7 bases; J trimming: 6 bases; junction bases outside the gene matches: 11. Germline CDR1 reads MNHEY; CDR2 reads SVGAGI. The CDR3 loop reads CASINSNRGSEAFF. CDR3 sequence (DNA): TGTGCCAGCATTAATAGTAACAGGGGCTCTGAAGCTTTCTTT.

In this sample, this clone turned up once. In DNA, the CDR3 is TGTGCCAGCAGCTTAACGGGGGAGGTGCAGTTCTTC. Amino acid sequence: CASSLTGEVQFF. The V and J genes are TRBV7-2 and TRBJ2-1; D is possibly TRBD2 (6 bases). Trimming took 2 bases from V and 12 from J, leaving 11 bases between them. Germline CDR1 reads SGHTA; CDR2 reads FQGNSA. CDR3 size: 12 residues.

This clone was seen a few times. J is TRBJ2-3 and V is TRBV28, with D tentatively TRBD2 (6 bases). V was shortened by 7 bases and J by 5 bases, with 22 bases between the two germline ends. Germline V gene data show CDR1 as MDHEN and CDR2 as SYDVKM. This CDR3 comprises 16 residues. The CDR3: CASKPGSGDGGDTQYF. CDR3 bases: TGTGCCAGCAAACCTGGGTCGGGAGACGGGGGAGATACGCAGTATTTT.

The V call is TRBV4-1, the J call TRBJ1-1, with D unresolved. The CDR3 sequence is 15 residues long. CDR1 is MGHRA and CDR2 is YSYEKL in the germline V gene. V shed 3 bases and J shed 1 base, with 12 bases lying between them. CDR3 residues: CASSQDSDGNTEAFF. The CDR3 DNA is TGCGCCAGCAGCCAGGACTCCGATGGGAACACTGAAGCTTTCTTT.

The chain carries TRBV6-6 and TRBJ1-6; D not certain. In germline, CDR1 is MNHNY, CDR2 SVGAGI (reference sequence). The ends were cut back, 6 bases at V and 5 bases at J, with 14 bases in the middle. The CDR3 loop spans 15 amino acids. This CDR3 is CASRRFVADNSPLHF. The CDR3, as DNA: TGTGCCAGCAGGAGATTCGTGGCGGATAATTCACCCCTCCACTTT.

This clone showed up just a few times. The chain links TRBV28 to TRBJ2-1; perhaps TRBD2 as D (7 bases). Germline V gives CDR1 MDHEN, CDR2 SYDVKM. V was clipped by 6 bases and J by 8 bases, with 11 bases between them. This CDR3 has 12 residues. CDR3 sequence (DNA): TGTGCCAGCAGCCTAGGGGGGGATGAGCAGTTCTTC. This translates into CASSLGGDEQFF.

The gene calls are TRBV7-8 and TRBJ2-3, with a tentative D call TRBD1 (8 bases). The germline CDR1 and CDR2 sequences are SGHVS and FQNEAQ. V gave up 2 bases and J gave up 4 bases, with 19 bases separating them. The CDR3 is 17 residues long. For the CDR3, the DNA is TGTGCCAGCAGCTTACCGGACAGGGAGGGTCGGCCAGATACGCAGTATTTT. Protein sequence: CASSLPDREGRPDTQYF.

Here the CDR3 reads CASRPGHQYEQYF. In DNA form, the CDR3 reads TGCGCCAGCAGACCGGGACACCAATACGAGCAGTACTTC. This chain uses TRBV10-2 with TRBJ2-7; the D gene is possibly TRBD1 (6 bases). This CDR3 is built from 13 residues. The V end lost 6 bases, the J end lost 4 bases, and 13 bases lay between the germline ends. CDR1 and CDR2 (germline): WSHSY, SAAADI.

This chain joins TRBV6-1 and TRBJ2-7, with 8 bases aligning to TRBD1. Germline lookup yields CDR1 MNHNS and CDR2 SASEGT. V shed 7 bases, J shed 0 bases, and the junction held 8 bases outside the gene matches. CDR3 length: 15 residues. In DNA, the CDR3 is TGTGCCAGCATACCGACAGGGGCGGACTCCTACGAGCAGTACTTC. Amino acid sequence: CASIPTGADSYEQYF.

J is TRBJ2-7 and V is TRBV7-8, with D possibly being TRBD2 (7 bases). V dropped 7 bases and J dropped 3 bases, with 16 bases sitting between them. Germline V gene lookup returns CDR1 SGHVS and CDR2 FQNEAQ. This CDR3 has 14 residues. The CDR3, as DNA: TGTGCCAGCACCGATGAGGGGGGGAGCTACGAGCAGTACTTC. Translation gives CASTDEGGSYEQYF.

The CDR3 DNA reads TGTGCCAGCAGACCACCCGGGGTAGCGGGTTTAAATGAGCAGTTCTTC. Encoded protein: CASRPPGVAGLNEQFF. The V gene is TRBV28, the J gene TRBJ2-1; 7 nucleotides agree with TRBD2. The CDR3 covers 16 residues. Trimming cost V 6 bases and J 7 bases; bases outside gene matches: 15. Per germline, CDR1 MDHEN and CDR2 SYDVKM.

This clone is a singleton in its sample. V and J are TRBV5-1 and TRBJ1-1, with 7 bases fitting TRBD1. Per germline, CDR1 SGHRS and CDR2 YFSETQ. V dropped 1 base and J dropped 4; count of bases not matched to a gene: 4. CDR3 length: 14 amino acids. CDR3 DNA: TGCGCCAGCAGCTTGAGACAGGGTCGCACTGAAGCTTTCTTT. This encodes CASSLRQGRTEAFF. The full variable domain, rest sourced from reference TRBV5-1 and TRBJ1-1, is KAGVTQTPRYLIKTRGQQVTLSCSPISGHRSVSWYQQTPGQGLQFLFEYFSETQRNKGNFPGRFSGRQFSNSRSEMNVSTLELGDSALYLCASSLRQGRTEAFFGQGTRLTVV.

This rearrangement joins TRBV12-5 to TRBJ1-2, with D perhaps TRBD1 (6 bases). CDR3 length equals 12 residues. Trimming removed 6 bases at V and 6 bases at J, with 11 bases between. The V gene's germline CDR1 is LGHNT and CDR2 FRNRAP. CDR3 amino acids: CASGDYRDGYTF. DNA for the CDR3: TGTGCTAGTGGAGACTACAGGGATGGCTACACCTTC. The entire variable domain, with the rest obtained from reference TRBV12-5 and TRBJ1-2, is as follows: DARVTQTPRHKVTEMGQEVTMRCQPILGHNTVFWYRQTMMQGLELLAYFRNRAPLDDSGMPKDRFSAEMPDATLATLKIQPSEPRDSAVYFCASGDYRDGYTFGSGTRLTVV.

In its sample, this clone was seen once. The chain carries TRBV2 and TRBJ2-7; TRBD2 agrees at 8 bases. V was clipped by 5 bases and J by 4 bases; unmatched bases: 7. Germline V CDR1 and CDR2: SNHLY, FYNNEI. The CDR3 consists of 14 residues. The CDR3 bases are TGTGCCAGCAGTACAGGCGGGGGGCTATACGAGCAGTACTTC. It codes for CASSTGGGLYEQYF.

The gene calls are TRBV4-1 and TRBJ2-6; D ambiguous. Germline loops: CDR1 MGHRA, CDR2 YSYEKL. The germline V and J ends were trimmed by 0 bases and 4 bases, with 4 bases remaining between them. This CDR3 spans 14 amino acids. The chain's CDR3 is CASSQDQGANVLTF. DNA of the CDR3: TGCGCCAGCAGCCAAGATCAAGGGGCCAACGTCCTGACTTTC.

The chain has TRBV13 and TRBJ2-7; the match to TRBD1 covers 8 bases. This CDR3 comprises 14 residues. Per the germline V gene, CDR1 is PRHDT and CDR2 is FYEKMQ (reference sequence). V was clipped by 4 bases and J by 3 bases; unmatched bases: 5. The CDR3 here is CASSSGTGFYEQYF. CDR3 coding DNA: TGTGCCAGCAGCTCCGGGACAGGTTTCTACGAGCAGTACTTC. Variable domain in full (rest from reference TRBV13 and TRBJ2-7): AAGVIQSPRHLIKEKRETATLKCYPIPRHDTVYWYQQGPGQDPQFLISFYEKMQSDKGSIPDRFSAQQFSDYHSELNMSSLELGDSALYFCASSSGTGFYEQYFGPGTRLTVT.

J is TRBJ1-1 and V is TRBV7-9; 7 positions agree with TRBD1. The CDR3 runs to 14 residues. In germline, CDR1 is SEHNR, CDR2 FQNEAQ (reference sequence). J was trimmed by 0 bases and V by 11 bases; bases with no gene match: 9. The CDR3 loop reads CAARDRIMNTEAFF. DNA of the CDR3: TGTGCCGCACGGGACAGAATCATGAACACTGAAGCTTTCTTT.

The CDR3 here is CATLGEGYGYTF. CDR3 DNA: TGTGCCACTCTTGGAGAGGGCTATGGCTACACCTTC. This chain links TRBV30 with TRBJ1-2, with D unclear. The V and J ends lost 8 bases and 4 bases respectively, with 14 bases between them. Germline CDR1 reads GTSNPN; CDR2 reads SVGIG (reference sequence). The CDR3 consists of 12 residues.

This chain links TRBV15 with TRBJ1-2, with D perhaps matching TRBD1 (6 bases). Germline CDR1 and CDR2: LNHNV and YYDKDF (reference sequence). V lost 5 bases and J 6 bases, leaving 13 bases between the germline ends. The CDR3 extends over 13 amino acids. CDR3 in amino acids: CATSAGAADGYTF. CDR3 nucleotide sequence: TGTGCCACCAGCGCAGGGGCGGCGGATGGCTACACCTTC.

The chain has TRBV28 and TRBJ1-2, with 8 nucleotides matching TRBD1. Losses at the gene ends were 6 bases for V and 6 bases for J; bases not matched to a gene: 12. Germline-derived CDR1 and CDR2 are MDHEN and SYDVKM. The CDR3 consists of 15 residues. The CDR3 loop is CASSFWQDRVNGYTF. Written as DNA, the CDR3 is TGTGCCAGCAGCTTTTGGCAGGACAGGGTTAATGGCTACACCTTC.

The chain combines TRBV14 with TRBJ2-1; D perhaps matches TRBD1 (6 bases). This CDR3 is built from 14 residues. Trimming shortened V by 2 bases and J by 2 bases, and 7 bases separated the two germline ends. Germline V CDR1 and CDR2: SGHDN, FVKESK. CDR3 amino acids: CASSQTGTYNEQFF. The CDR3 DNA follows: TGTGCCAGCAGCCAAACAGGGACCTACAATGAGCAGTTCTTC.

The DNA for the CDR3 is TGTGCCAGTAGCCCACTAGCGGCTAGCACAGATACGCAGTATTTT. Its translation is CASSPLAASTDTQYF. The chain joins TRBV19 to TRBJ2-3; 8 bases fit TRBD2. Germline loops: CDR1 LNHDA, CDR2 SQIVND (reference sequence). There are 15 residues in the CDR3. V lost 6 bases, J lost 0 bases, and 5 bases stayed unmatched.